The 32 T cell receptor beta chains below were found in one sample sequenced in a study of T cell responses to AZD1222 COVID-19 vaccine. Using immunoSEQ multiplex PCR, the repertoire was profiled, and TCRdb retains in-frame clones only, with some absent. The data show under 150,000 clones, approximately 93% seen once. This specimen consisted of peripheral blood, obtained on day 0 of AZD1222 vaccination. These TCRs come from an adult in good health.

The V and J genes are TRBV27 and TRBJ2-3; a weak D match, TRBD1 (5 bases). CDR1 is MNHEY, CDR2 SMNVEV, per germline (reference sequence). The germline V and J ends were trimmed by 0 bases and 1 base, with 14 bases remaining between them. CDR3 length: 17 residues. The CDR3 region is CASSLSWVAGRTDTQYF. In DNA, the CDR3 is TGTGCCAGCAGTTTATCTTGGGTGGCAGGGCGCACAGATACGCAGTATTTT.

V gene TRBV19 combines with J gene TRBJ2-6; TRBD1 matches 11 bases. The CDR3 is made up of 19 amino acids. Germline V CDR1 and CDR2: LNHDA, SQIVND (reference sequence). The V gene end was trimmed by 5 bases and the J gene end by 2 bases; junction bases not matched to a gene: 11. The CDR3 protein is CASSERGQGVIAGANVLTF. The CDR3 bases are TGTGCCAGTAGTGAGAGGGGACAGGGGGTAATAGCTGGGGCCAACGTCCTGACTTTC.

The rearrangement uses TRBV24-1 and TRBJ1-1; D is unresolved. The germline V and J ends were trimmed by 8 bases and 1 base, with 10 bases remaining between them. CDR1 and CDR2 (germline): KGHDR, SFDVKD. CDR3 length: 13 amino acids. The CDR3 region is CATKNSRNTEAFF. The CDR3 DNA is TGTGCCACCAAAAACAGTAGGAACACTGAAGCTTTCTTT.

V usage is TRBV2 and J usage is TRBJ2-3, with D possibly TRBD2 on 5 matching bases. Trimming left V 7 bases short and J 1 base short, with 9 bases between. Per the germline V gene, CDR1 is SNHLY and CDR2 is FYNNEI. The CDR3 runs 13 residues. In DNA form, the CDR3 reads TGTGCCAGCACTAAGAGGGGCACAGATACGCAGTATTTT. This translates into CASTKRGTDTQYF.

The J gene is TRBJ1-1, the V gene TRBV30; weak D call: TRBD1 (5 bases). Trimming took 3 bases from V and 3 from J, leaving 14 bases between them. Per the germline V gene, CDR1 is GTSNPN and CDR2 is SVGIG (reference sequence). The CDR3 covers 14 residues. DNA of the CDR3: TGTGCCTGGAGGTGGGGCCTACTGGACACTGAAGCTTTCTTT. Amino acids: CAWRWGLLDTEAFF.

The V call is TRBV4-2, the J call TRBJ2-1; possibly TRBD2 for D (6 bases). V was shortened by 4 bases and J by 3 bases, with 16 bases between the two germline ends. CDR1 and CDR2 from the germline V gene are LGHNA and YNFKEQ. The CDR3 has 16 amino acids. The CDR3 DNA reads TGTGCCAGCAGCCTATTCCCCGGGACTTACTACAATGAGCAGTTCTTC. Translating it yields CASSLFPGTYYNEQFF.

The chain carries TRBV5-8 and TRBJ2-1, with 7 nucleotides matching TRBD2. Germline V gives CDR1 SGHTS, CDR2 YDEGEE. J gave up 3 bases and V 5 bases, and 5 bases lay outside the gene matches. The CDR3 extends over 14 amino acids. The CDR3 loop reads CASRDSGLYNEQFF. The CDR3 DNA reads TGTGCCAGCAGGGATAGCGGGCTCTACAATGAGCAGTTCTTC.

The chain uses TRBV28 and TRBJ1-5; D gene ambiguous. The CDR3 has 12 amino acids. The V gene's germline CDR1 is MDHEN and CDR2 SYDVKM. Between the trimmed V and J ends, which lost 10 bases and 11 bases, there was a span of 18 bases. CDR3 in DNA: TGTGCCACCGGGCTCCTCTTCGCGGCCCAGCATTTT. Translated: CATGLLFAAQHF.

The CDR3 is CASSVQGGEQFF. The CDR3 nucleotides are TGTGCCAGCTCAGTACAGGGTGGTGAGCAGTTCTTC. The V call is TRBV18, the J call TRBJ2-1, with D perhaps TRBD1 (6 bases). V gave up 5 bases and J gave up 9 bases, with 11 bases separating them. CDR1 and CDR2 (germline): KGHSH, LQKENI. The CDR3 loop spans 12 amino acids. The entire variable domain, with the rest obtained from reference TRBV18 and TRBJ2-1, is as follows: NAGVMQNPRHLVRRRGQEARLRCSPMKGHSHVYWYRQLPEEGLKFMVYLQKENIIDESGMPKERFSAEFPKEGPSILRIQQVVRGDSAAYFCASSVQGGEQFFGPGTRLTVL.

This clone was seen only once. V usage is TRBV4-3 and J usage is TRBJ1-1; D uncertain. The CDR3 length is 16 residues. V gave up 0 bases and J gave up 3 bases, with 14 bases separating them. The germline V gene encodes CDR1 LGHNA and CDR2 YSLEER. Written as DNA, the CDR3 is TGCGCCAGCAGCCAAGATTGTTGGGTTTTGGACACTGAAGCTTTCTTT. Amino acid sequence: CASSQDCWVLDTEAFF.

This chain connects TRBV6-6 to TRBJ2-6; D unresolved. Trimming shortened V by 8 bases and J by 7 bases, and 12 bases separated the two germline ends. Germline CDR1 MNHNY, CDR2 SVGAGI (reference sequence). The CDR3 sequence is 13 residues long. The CDR3 spells CASASRSANVLTF. The CDR3 bases are TGTGCCAGCGCCTCTCGGTCAGCCAACGTCCTGACTTTC.

Concerning this clone itself: This sample includes further DNA sequences coding for the same CDR3. The chain carries TRBV15 and TRBJ1-2, with D perhaps TRBD1 (6 bases). With 0 bases removed from V and 4 bases from J, the gap between germline ends came to 9 bases. CDR3 length equals 14 residues. Germline CDR1 LNHNV, CDR2 YYDKDF (reference sequence). The CDR3 sequence is CATSRDRGSYGYTF. CDR3 bases: TGTGCCACCAGCAGAGACAGGGGTTCCTATGGCTACACCTTC.

The chain carries TRBV9 and TRBJ2-3; the match to TRBD2 covers 8 bases. This CDR3 comprises 15 residues. Germline loops: CDR1 SGDLS, CDR2 YYNGEE. With 0 bases clipped from V and 3 bases from J, the junction kept 3 bases outside the gene matches. This CDR3 is CASSVVAGNTDTQYF. The CDR3 coding sequence is TGTGCCAGCAGCGTAGTAGCGGGAAATACAGATACGCAGTATTTT.

The chain carries TRBV25-1 and TRBJ2-4, with D maybe TRBD2 (5 bases). V was clipped by 8 bases and J by 0 bases, with 8 bases between them. In germline, CDR1 is MGHDK, CDR2 SYGVNS. The CDR3 runs to 13 residues. The CDR3 DNA is TGTGCCAGCCGAGGGCTAGCCAAAAACATTCAGTACTTC. Its protein product is CASRGLAKNIQYF.

V gene TRBV7-9 combines with J gene TRBJ1-5; no definite D call. CDR1 SEHNR and CDR2 FQNEAQ come from the germline V gene (reference sequence). CDR3 length: 13 residues. V was pared by 2 bases and J by 1 base, with 3 bases between. The chain's CDR3 is CASSLLSNQPQHF. The CDR3 region has the DNA TGTGCCAGCAGCTTACTCAGCAATCAGCCCCAGCATTTT.

CDR3 sequence reads: CASFRTGRPGELFF. The CDR3 nucleotides read TGTGCCAGCTTTAGGACAGGACGCCCCGGGGAGCTGTTTTTT. The chain joins TRBV27 to TRBJ2-2; 7 positions agree with TRBD1. CDR1 and CDR2 (germline): MNHEY, SMNVEV (reference sequence). V lost 8 bases, J lost 6 bases, and 9 bases stayed unmatched. The CDR3 length is 14 residues.

The J gene is TRBJ1-2, the V gene TRBV7-2; D might be TRBD1 (6 bases). There are 14 residues in the CDR3. The germline V and J ends were trimmed by 3 bases and 7 bases, with 15 bases remaining between them. Per germline, CDR1 SGHTA and CDR2 FQGNSA. The CDR3 sequence: CASSLDSQKLGYTF. In nucleotides, the CDR3 is TGTGCCAGCAGCTTGGACAGCCAAAAACTTGGCTACACCTTC.

This chain joins TRBV5-4 and TRBJ1-2; D is unclear. V lost 0 bases, J lost 4 bases, and 4 bases lay in between. The CDR3 contains 12 residues. The germline gives CDR1 SGHNT, CDR2 YYREEE (reference sequence). Here the CDR3 reads CASSLAAYGYTF. The CDR3 DNA reads TGTGCCAGCAGCTTGGCCGCCTATGGCTACACCTTC. Full variable domain (missing parts from reference TRBV5-4 and TRBJ1-2): ETGVTQSPTHLIKTRGQQVTLRCSSQSGHNTVSWYQQALGQGPQFIFQYYREEENGRGNFPPRFSGLQFPNYSSELNVNALELDDSALYLCASSLAAYGYTFGSGTRLTVV.

The chain combines TRBV3-1 (or the pseudogene TRBV3-2) with TRBJ1-6, with 7 bases that match TRBD1. The J segment lost 6 bases and the V segment lost 2 bases, leaving 4 bases of the junction unmatched. Germline V gene sequence: CDR1 LGHDT, CDR2 YNNKEL (reference sequence). This CDR3 is 15 amino acids long. CDR3 nucleotides: TGTGCCAGCAGCCAACTACAGGGGAGTAATTCACCCCTCCACTTT. Translation: CASSQLQGSNSPLHF.

The gene calls are TRBV7-2 and TRBJ1-2; D not resolved. V shed 1 base and J shed 2 bases, with 5 bases lying between them. This CDR3 has 13 residues. The V gene's germline CDR1 is SGHTA and CDR2 FQGNSA. For the CDR3, the DNA is TGTGCCAGCAGCTTAGATGAGAACTATGGCTACACCTTC. As protein: CASSLDENYGYTF. Complete variable domain (other parts from reference TRBV7-2 and TRBJ1-2): GAGVSQSPSNKVTEKGKDVELRCDPISGHTALYWYRQSLGQGLEFLIYFQGNSAPDKSGLPSDRFSAERTGGSVSTLTIQRTQQEDSAVYLCASSLDENYGYTFGSGTRLTVV.

The chain recombines TRBV24-1 with TRBJ2-3; D possibly corresponds to TRBD1 (6 bases). The CDR3 covers 15 residues. Germline-derived CDR1 and CDR2 are KGHDR and SFDVKD. V was pared by 3 bases and J by 2 bases, with 11 bases between. This chain's CDR3 is CATSDRQGHTDTQYF. The CDR3 DNA reads as TGTGCCACCAGTGATCGTCAGGGGCACACAGATACGCAGTATTTT.

The chain has TRBV28 and TRBJ1-4, with D maybe TRBD1 (5 bases). V was cut by 8 bases and J by 3 bases, with 16 bases left in between. The CDR3 totals 15 residues. CDR1 and CDR2 from the germline V gene are MDHEN and SYDVKM. CDR3 nucleotides: TGTGCCAGCCGCCAATGGGGCGTCTCTAATGAAAAACTGTTTTTT. Translation: CASRQWGVSNEKLFF. The whole variable domain, remainder taken from reference TRBV28 and TRBJ1-4, is DVKVTQSSRYLVKRTGEKVFLECVQDMDHENMFWYRQDPGLGLRLIYFSYDVKMKEKGDIPEGYSVSREKKERFSLILESASTNQTSMYLCASRQWGVSNEKLFFGSGTQLSVL.

The chain recombines TRBV10-3 with TRBJ2-7, with D tentatively TRBD1 (6 bases). In germline, CDR1 is ENHRY, CDR2 SYGVKD. Trimming left V 0 bases short and J 6 bases short, with 18 bases between. The CDR3 is 16 residues long. In nucleotides, the CDR3 is TGTGCCATCAGTGAGTCGGGGGCGCCCCGGTTCGTCGAGCAGTACTTC. Translated, it gives CAISESGAPRFVEQYF.

The V gene is TRBV19, the J gene TRBJ2-7, with TRBD2 matching over 8 bases. From germline, CDR1 is LNHDA and CDR2 SQIVND (reference sequence). This CDR3 has 16 residues. Trimming at V came to 5 bases and at J to 2 bases, leaving 11 bases not matched to a gene. The CDR3 here is CASSGSGSRRPYEQYF. The CDR3 region has the DNA TGTGCCAGTAGTGGGAGCGGGAGTAGGAGACCCTACGAGCAGTACTTC.

J is TRBJ2-7 and V is TRBV18, with 9 bases aligning to TRBD1. V lost 4 bases and J lost 5; bases outside the gene matches: 9. This CDR3 is built from 15 residues. Germline CDR1 and CDR2: KGHSH and LQKENI. CDR3 sequence (DNA): TGTGCCAGCTCACAAAATAACAGGGGGCACGACGAGCAGTACTTC. It translates to CASSQNNRGHDEQYF. The full variable domain, its missing parts supplied by reference TRBV18 and TRBJ2-7, is NAGVMQNPRHLVRRRGQEARLRCSPMKGHSHVYWYRQLPEEGLKFMVYLQKENIIDESGMPKERFSAEFPKEGPSILRIQQVVRGDSAAYFCASSQNNRGHDEQYFGPGTRLTVT.

The rearrangement uses TRBV10-3 and TRBJ2-7; D possibly corresponds to TRBD1 (6 bases). The CDR3 loop spans 15 amino acids. V lost 4 bases, J lost 3 bases, and 16 bases lay in between. Germline V CDR1 and CDR2: ENHRY, SYGVKD. The CDR3 reads CAISATGISFYEQYF. The CDR3, as DNA: TGTGCCATCAGTGCTACAGGGATATCCTTCTACGAGCAGTACTTC.

The rearrangement links TRBV28 to TRBJ2-4; tentatively, D is TRBD2 (5 bases). The ends were cut back, 3 bases at V and 0 bases at J, with 15 bases in the middle. The CDR3 extends over 17 amino acids. CDR1 is MDHEN and CDR2 is SYDVKM in the germline V gene. The CDR3 loop reads CASSLALVALAKNIQYF. The CDR3 DNA reads TGTGCCAGCAGTTTGGCCCTTGTAGCGTTAGCCAAAAACATTCAGTACTTC. Full variable domain (outside the CDR3, taken from reference TRBV28 and TRBJ2-4): DVKVTQSSRYLVKRTGEKVFLECVQDMDHENMFWYRQDPGLGLRLIYFSYDVKMKEKGDIPEGYSVSREKKERFSLILESASTNQTSMYLCASSLALVALAKNIQYFGAGTRLSVL.

The chain joins TRBV7-2 to TRBJ2-2, with unresolved D. This CDR3 is 13 amino acids long. V shed 4 bases and J shed 8 bases, with 11 bases lying between them. CDR1 SGHTA and CDR2 FQGNSA come from the germline V gene. CDR3 region: CASSSGPLGELFF. The CDR3 nucleotides are TGTGCCAGCAGCTCCGGCCCCCTAGGGGAGCTGTTTTTT.

The rearrangement links TRBV4-3 to TRBJ1-1; 7 bases are a match to TRBD1. V lost 4 bases to trimming and J lost 4 bases; unmatched junction nucleotides: 9. CDR3 length: 15 amino acids. Germline lookup yields CDR1 LGHNA and CDR2 YSLEER. CDR3: CASSLRTGASTEAFF. The CDR3 bases are TGCGCCAGCAGCCTTCGAACAGGGGCGAGCACTGAAGCTTTCTTT.

This clone was found a few times. The genes are TRBV18 and TRBJ1-2; D call uncertain. Germline lookup yields CDR1 KGHSH and CDR2 LQKENI. The CDR3 covers 14 residues. V lost 2 bases to trimming and J lost 4 bases, with 11 bases between them. The CDR3 sequence is CASSPSVQRYGYTF. The CDR3, as DNA: TGTGCCAGCTCACCATCCGTACAGCGCTATGGCTACACCTTC. The complete variable domain, with remaining parts taken from reference TRBV18 and TRBJ1-2, reads NAGVMQNPRHLVRRRGQEARLRCSPMKGHSHVYWYRQLPEEGLKFMVYLQKENIIDESGMPKERFSAEFPKEGPSILRIQQVVRGDSAAYFCASSPSVQRYGYTFGSGTRLTVV.

The V and J genes are TRBV9 and TRBJ1-5, with a tentative D call TRBD1 (6 bases). V was cut by 4 bases and J by 3 bases, with 14 bases left in between. The CDR3 is 15 residues long. Looked up from germline, CDR1 is SGDLS and CDR2 is YYNGEE. The CDR3 sequence is CASSPGQRINQPQHF. The CDR3 bases are TGTGCCAGCAGCCCTGGACAGAGGATCAATCAGCCCCAGCATTTT. Together with reference TRBV9 and TRBJ1-5, the CDR3 gives the full variable domain: DSGVTQTPKHLITATGQRVTLRCSPRSGDLSVYWYQQSLDQGLQFLIQYYNGEERAKGNILERFSAQQFPDLHSELNLSSLELGDSALYFCASSPGQRINQPQHFGDGTRLSIL.

The chain recombines TRBV9 with TRBJ2-3; 10 bases map to TRBD2. Germline V gene sequence: CDR1 SGDLS, CDR2 YYNGEE. The CDR3 totals 15 residues. J gave up 0 bases and V 3 bases, and 1 base lay outside the gene matches. CDR3 region: CASSGGLASTDTQYF. CDR3 sequence (DNA): TGTGCCAGCAGCGGGGGACTAGCGAGCACAGATACGCAGTATTTT.